The clone carrying this TCR beta chain has only a few counts. Its antigen is undetermined. Germline loops: CDR1 SGHDN, CDR2 FVKESK. The V and J ends lost 4 bases and 6 bases respectively, with 11 bases between them. This CDR3 is built from 13 residues. There was one heparinised blood draw per donor, averaging about 110 mL. Investigators reverse transcribed all isolated RNA, so they sequenced expressed TCRB transcripts. Assay: immunoSEQ multiplex PCR; the TCRdb copy retains only in-frame clones and omits some. The sample contains about 650,000 clones, roughly an eighth of which appear only once. This entry is derived from a study of beta chain features in type 1 diabetes. Findings and caveats of the study: Researchers report that Type 1 diabetes patients had moderately but significantly shorter TCRB CDR3s across all four CD4+ subsets. Healthy donors had naive, central memory and Treg TCRB repertoires that appeared less similar than those seen among patients.

The chain employs TRBV14 and TRBJ2-3, with D perhaps given as TRBD1 or TRBD2 (6 bases each). This receptor was identified in a man aged 25 to 40 with type 1 diabetes. Sequenced material: naive CD4+ T cells from blood. This CDR3 reads CASSLQGRDTQYF. In nucleotides, the CDR3 is TGTGCCAGCAGCCTCCAGGGGAGGGATACGCAGTATTTT.